A selection of T cell receptor beta chains follows, all from one sample in a study of cytomegalovirus exposure and HLA in healthy donors. TCRdb's table, derived via immunoSEQ multiplex PCR, lists solely in-frame clones and lacks some. The sample has about 150,000 clones; roughly 80% are singletons. Material: PBMCs. These receptors all come from a male donor in good health and CMV-seronegative. CDR3s include the opening cysteine and the closing phenylalanine or tryptophan.

len	j_gene	v_gene	CDR3aa
15	TRBJ2-1	TRBV2	CASSLLAGTNNEQFF
15	TRBJ2-5	TRBV5-4	CASSLLAGGRETQYF
17	TRBJ2-6	TRBV29-1	CSVFRWDSFSGANVLTF
13	TRBJ1-2	TRBV4-1	CASSETGGFGYTF
14	TRBJ2-7	TRBV5-1	CASSLAGVSYEQYF
13	TRBJ1-3	TRBV18	CASSPMEGNTIYF
15	TRBJ2-2	TRBV19	CATKPGQANTGELFF
15	TRBJ1-5	TRBV5-8	CASTSGQGDNQPQHF
13	TRBJ1-1	TRBV7-3	CASSSEGPGGAFF
17	TRBJ1-5	TRBV10-3	CAISDSPGLDSNQPQHF
13	TRBJ2-1	TRBV7-9	CASSYPDYNEQFF
15	TRBJ2-1	TRBV7-9	CASSRPGLGEGEQFF
17	TRBJ2-3	TRBV25-1	CASSESSASGATDTQYF
15	TRBJ2-7	TRBV7-8	CASSLLAGDSYEQYF
15	TRBJ2-1	TRBV5-1	CASSMRGGYYNEQFF
15	TRBJ1-4	TRBV18	CASSPSGGLQEKLFF
15	TRBJ1-5	TRBV6-1	CASSLRGQGNWPQHF
14	TRBJ2-7	TRBV6-6	CASSHAGQTYEQYF